Shown below are 15 T cell receptor beta chains from a single sample sequenced in a study of CD8 T cells in ankylosing spondylitis (dated by TCRdb to the late 2010s). Library generation was performed with 5' RACE. Data came from an Illumina HiSeq 2500. TCRdb trimmed public reads at Q25 via fastp, called clones via MiXCR and kept in-frame beta chains. Rows with one shared CDR3 protein collapse into an entry with the most common genes and DNA. Across this sample there are 670,000 or so distinct CDR3 sequences, with 19% seen only once. Under 20% of the sample is taken by the ten largest. On the study overall, not on this receptor specifically: A TCR beta motif made up of several highly homologous amino acid variants appeared to be characteristic of blood from ankylosing spondylitis patients.

Their antigens remain unidentified. The material sequenced was blood, either unsorted or a sorted T cell fraction (not recorded which). All receptors derive from a male donor with ankylosing spondylitis.

This rearrangement joins TRBV11-1 to TRBJ2-1, with 9 bases lining up with TRBD1. The CDR3 loop spans 18 amino acids. From germline, CDR1 is SGHAT and CDR2 FQDESV (reference sequence). V lost 4 bases, J lost 0 bases, and 10 bases stayed unmatched. The CDR3 DNA reads TGTGCCAGCAGCTCGGGACAGGGTTGGGGAAGCTCCTACAATGAGCAGTTCTTC. Translation: CASSSGQGWGSSYNEQFF.

This clonotype has a handful of counts. The chain employs TRBV2 and TRBJ1-2, with a possible D match to TRBD1 (5 bases). Germline CDR1 reads SNHLY; CDR2 reads FYNNEI. The CDR3 extends over 14 amino acids. V was cut by 0 bases and J by 2 bases, with 7 bases left in between. The CDR3 loop reads CASSEAGPNYGYTF. The CDR3 coding sequence is TGTGCCAGCAGTGAAGCGGGGCCGAACTATGGCTACACCTTC.

The chain employs TRBV5-1 and TRBJ2-7; a weak D match, TRBD1 (6 bases). The V gene lost 0 bases and the J gene lost 2 bases, with 12 bases spanning the gap. Per germline, CDR1 SGHRS and CDR2 YFSETQ. This CDR3 has 15 residues. Here the CDR3 reads CASSLGQGITYEQYF. The CDR3 bases are TGCGCCAGCAGCTTGGGGCAGGGGATTACCTACGAGCAGTACTTC.

This clonotype showed up just a few times. This rearrangement joins TRBV13 to TRBJ2-1, with a possible D match to TRBD2 (6 bases). The germline V and J ends were trimmed by 3 bases and 9 bases, with 18 bases remaining between them. Germline V gives CDR1 PRHDT, CDR2 FYEKMQ (reference sequence). CDR3 length equals 15 residues. DNA of the CDR3: TGTGCCAGCAGCTTTAGCGGTGTCCGGGCCTCTGAGCAGTTCTTC. Amino acids: CASSFSGVRASEQFF.

This clonotype came up a few times. The chain has TRBV7-9 and TRBJ2-2, with unresolved D. Germline CDR1 SEHNR, CDR2 FQNEAQ (reference sequence). V was trimmed by 8 bases and J by 0 bases, leaving 7 bases between them. This CDR3 spans 13 amino acids. As DNA, the CDR3 is TGTGCCAGCGGGGTCACGAACACCGGGGAGCTGTTTTTT. This translates into CASGVTNTGELFF.

This clonotype was observed a handful of times. The J gene is TRBJ2-5, the V gene TRBV4-1, with 12 nucleotides matching TRBD2. Germline assignment: CDR1 MGHRA and CDR2 YSYEKL. The CDR3 covers 16 residues. Losses at the gene ends were 8 bases for V and 3 bases for J; bases not matched to a gene: 10. In nucleotides, the CDR3 is TGCGCCAGCTGCCCTGGACTAGCGGGAAAAGAAGAGACCCAGTACTTC. Protein sequence: CASCPGLAGKEETQYF.

J is TRBJ2-5 and V is TRBV5-1; D tentatively reads TRBD1 or TRBD2 (5 bases each). CDR3 size: 14 residues. Germline V lookup: CDR1 SGHRS, CDR2 YFSETQ. V was pared by 4 bases and J by 5 bases, with 15 bases between. DNA for the CDR3: TGCGCCAGCAGCCCTGGGGGACGGGACGAGACCCAGTACTTC. Protein sequence: CASSPGGRDETQYF. The entire variable domain, with the rest obtained from reference TRBV5-1 and TRBJ2-5, is as follows: KAGVTQTPRYLIKTRGQQVTLSCSPISGHRSVSWYQQTPGQGLQFLFEYFSETQRNKGNFPGRFSGRQFSNSRSEMNVSTLELGDSALYLCASSPGGRDETQYFGPGTRLLVL.

Turning to this clonotype: Relative to the germline gene, one junction end is altered; a read error may explain this. The chain has TRBV7-7 and TRBJ2-3, with 7 positions matching TRBD1. The CDR3 covers 14 residues. Germline CDR1 SSHAT, CDR2 FNYEAQ (reference sequence). This CDR3 reads CASSPTGLADTQYF. The CDR3 DNA is TGTGCTAGCAGCCCGACAGGGTTGGCAGATACGCAGTATTTT.

This clonotype was seen more than once but under ten times. The J gene is TRBJ2-1, the V gene TRBV3-1; unclear D gene. The germline V gene encodes CDR1 LGHDT and CDR2 YNNKEL (reference sequence). The CDR3 extends over 14 amino acids. Trimming took off 0 bases at V and 7 bases at J, with 10 bases between the two ends. CDR3 residues: CASSQDGLGNEQFF. The CDR3 nucleotides read TGTGCCAGCAGCCAAGACGGTTTGGGAAATGAGCAGTTCTTC.

The rearrangement links TRBV29-1 to TRBJ2-7; a possible D gene is TRBD2 (5 bases). V lost 8 bases to trimming and J lost 5 bases, with 13 bases between them. The CDR3 is 11 amino acids. Germline CDR1 is SQVTM and CDR2 is ANQGSEA. The chain's CDR3 is CSLSSGNEQYF. CDR3 in DNA: TGCAGCCTTTCGTCCGGGAACGAGCAGTACTTC.

V usage is TRBV27 and J usage is TRBJ2-2; tentative D call: TRBD1 (5 bases). This CDR3 is 14 amino acids long. V gave up 5 bases and J gave up 5 bases, with 12 bases separating them. CDR1 and CDR2 from the germline V gene are MNHEY and SMNVEV (reference sequence). The CDR3 spells CASSKLPGTGELFF. The CDR3, as DNA: TGTGCCAGCAGTAAGCTCCCAGGGACCGGGGAGCTGTTTTTT.

The chain employs TRBV28 and TRBJ1-5, with TRBD1 identical over 7 bases. Germline CDR1 MDHEN, CDR2 SYDVKM. The CDR3 sequence is 15 residues long. The V segment lost 4 bases and the J segment 2 bases; nucleotides outside the gene matches: 5. The CDR3 DNA follows: TGTGCCAGCAGTTATAGAGGGGGCGGCAATCAGCCCCAGCATTTT. Its translation is CASSYRGGGNQPQHF. The full variable domain, rest sourced from reference TRBV28 and TRBJ1-5, is DVKVTQSSRYLVKRTGEKVFLECVQDMDHENMFWYRQDPGLGLRLIYFSYDVKMKEKGDIPEGYSVSREKKERFSLILESASTNQTSMYLCASSYRGGGNQPQHFGDGTRLSIL.

This clonotype has just a few counts. The chain uses TRBV2 and TRBJ1-5; maybe TRBD1 (6 bases). This CDR3 contains 17 residues. The germline V gene encodes CDR1 SNHLY and CDR2 FYNNEI. Trimming stripped 4 bases from V and 1 base from J, with 17 bases between. CDR3 loop: CASSGHALQGSNQPQHF. In DNA, the CDR3 is TGTGCCAGCAGTGGGCACGCTCTTCAGGGGAGCAATCAGCCCCAGCATTTT.

This clonotype was counted between two and nine times. The V call is TRBV6-1, the J call TRBJ2-3; maybe TRBD2 (6 bases). The germline V gene has CDR1 MNHNS and CDR2 SASEGT. The CDR3 loop spans 14 amino acids. Deletions cut 4 bases from V and 4 bases from J, with 12 bases between. The CDR3 DNA is TGTGCCAGCAGTGCGGAGGCGGGACCAGATACGCAGTATTTT. Residues: CASSAEAGPDTQYF.

The rearrangement joins TRBV7-2 to TRBJ1-4; 7 bases map to TRBD1. This CDR3 contains 14 residues. Germline V lookup: CDR1 SGHTA, CDR2 FQGNSA. Trimming cost V 6 bases and J 13 bases; bases outside gene matches: 14. The CDR3, as DNA: TGTGCCAGCAGGCTGGACAGGCTCACCGGGGGACTGTTTTTT. Translation: CASRLDRLTGGLFF.